A selection of T cell receptor beta chains follows, all from one sample in a study of Ad26.COV2.S vaccination and SARS-CoV-2 variants. Here immunoSEQ multiplex PCR was the method, and the copy in TCRdb shows in-frame clones only, minus some. The table includes some 390,000 clones, about 88% detected once. The sequences come from peripheral blood, collected in a trial of Ad26.COV2.S vaccine versus placebo. These TCRs come from a person aged 18-65 years who received the Ad26.COV2.S COVID-19 vaccine or a placebo. Both conserved end residues are trimmed from each CDR3.

>TRBJ2-5|TRBV5-4
ASSFDRGPETQY
>TRBJ2-7|TRBV11-3
ASSGRDNSYEQY
>TRBJ2-1|TRBV7-9
ASSLPRSNEQF
>TRBJ1-2|TRBV28
ASSLLGGYT
>TRBJ2-7|TRBV19
ASSSVTSGRLDWTYEQY
>TRBJ2-7|TRBV27
ASSLQRPGTSGSRYEQY
>TRBJ1-6|TRBV10-2
ASKQGLQSPLH
>TRBJ1-4|TRBV5-1
ASSAGQRAGEKLF
>TRBJ2-7|TRBV5-1
ASSGGQGFNEQY
>TRBJ2-3|TRBV28
ASSPGLAGGWSTDTQY
>TRBJ2-1|TRBV11-3
ASSPLEASGINNEQF
>TRBJ1-3|TRBV30
AWRSKGAGNTIY
>TRBJ2-2|TRBV9
ASSAPGPTTGELF
>TRBJ1-5|TRBV7-9
ASSLVAGGGNQPQH
>TRBJ2-3|TRBV24-1
ATSDPMRGKVDTQY
>TRBJ2-7|TRBV28
ASSLPGQVLVEQY
>TRBJ2-1|TRBV5-5
ASSTGLAGTYNEQF
>TRBJ2-5|TRBV24-1
ATSDDTGQGARETQY
>TRBJ1-1|TRBV9
ASSVSGGAEAF
>TRBJ2-1|TRBV11-2
ASSPLGAGGYNEQF
>TRBJ2-2|TRBV24-1
ATSDWTANTGELF
>TRBJ1-2|TRBV30
AWVRSDRADYGYT
>TRBJ2-7|TRBV7-2
ASSPGQASYEQY
>TRBJ1-2|TRBV5-4
ASSWDPLGQANYGYT
>TRBJ1-2|TRBV30
ACTGDDYGYT
>TRBJ1-5|TRBV15
ATSTAGGGQPQH
>TRBJ1-2|TRBV4-3
ASSQGSGAANYGYT
>TRBJ2-3|TRBV4-2
ASSQDKYTDTQY
>TRBJ1-5|TRBV15
ATSRDSGTGVGNQPQH
>TRBJ1-5|TRBV5-8
ASSSVDVSQPQH
>TRBJ2-2|TRBV10-3
AISANPLAGGTGELF
>TRBJ2-7|TRBV28
ASSFKLGWSYEQY
>TRBJ2-1|TRBV18
ASSLSGRDSYNEQF
>TRBJ2-3|TRBV30
AWSSGGTDTQY
>TRBJ2-7|TRBV6-5
ASRGLAGGHEQY
>TRBJ1-5|TRBV6-5
ASTFLNQPQH
>TRBJ1-4|TRBV7-9
ASSSTGAYNEKLF
>TRBJ1-1|TRBV4-1
ASSHEENTEAF
>TRBJ2-5|TRBV13
ASSLASSSLQETQY
>TRBJ1-2|TRBV5-6
ASSLGGLNYGYT
>TRBJ2-1|TRBV7-2
ASSFNSGNSYNEQF
>TRBJ2-1|TRBV6-1
ASSGRTSGSRSYNEQF
>TRBJ2-1|TRBV7-8
ASRGGRADSEQF
>TRBJ1-1|TRBV7-8
ASSLSSLTEAF
>TRBJ2-3|TRBV10-3
AISESGRTDTQY
>TRBJ2-1|TRBV5-1
ASSSGTATYNEQF
>TRBJ2-7|TRBV5-4
ASSFTGTLSYEQY
>TRBJ2-1|TRBV29-1
SVEFGSGKSYNEQF
>TRBJ2-7|TRBV2
ASSALDVYEQY
>TRBJ2-7|TRBV19
ASRERGQGFYEQY
>TRBJ2-7|TRBV6-5
ASSLGLAGDNYEQY
>TRBJ1-1|TRBV5-4
ASSSGGTGGFTEAF
>TRBJ2-1|TRBV7-2
ASNKLASGSGNEQF